This TCR beta chain originates from a study of PD-1 blockade in mismatch repair-deficient tumors. Study overall: Enrolled about 2012-2016, patients had progressing, pretreated mismatch repair-deficient cancers of more than ten types.

Clones were read by immunoSEQ multiplex PCR, and TCRdb kept only the in-frame ones, dropping some. The sample holds roughly 79,000 clones, approximately 80% seen once. The CDR3 runs 14 residues. The V gene lost 6 bases and the J gene lost 1 base, with 11 bases spanning the gap. Per the germline V gene, CDR1 is LNHDA and CDR2 is SQIVND (reference sequence). In the case of this clone: Its target is not known.

Study-level findings and limits: After pembrolizumab, tumor-resident clones rose rapidly, then generally contracted before radiologic responses.

The source was peripheral blood, collected 44 weeks after starting pembrolizumab. This clonotype originated in an adult with mismatch repair-deficient cancer. The J gene is TRBJ2-3, the V gene TRBV19; a possible D gene is TRBD2 (6 bases). In DNA form, the CDR3 reads TGTGCCAGTAGAACGGGAGAGGGCACAGATACGCAGTATTTT. Translated: CASRTGEGTDTQYF.